This TCR beta chain appears in the sequencing data of a study of blood T cell repertoires in COVID-19. Study in general: Acute and convalescent COVID-19 samples came from the United States, Italy and Spain. PBMCs, B-cell-depleted T cells, or T cells provided the cDNA or gDNA that made up the material.

V dropped 1 base and J dropped 0; count of bases not matched to a gene: 4. Germline V gene data show CDR1 as SGHAT and CDR2 as FQNNGV. The CDR3 has 18 amino acids. Authors' data handling: Amplification of reference gene primers provided the estimated nucleated cell counts. Assay: immunoSEQ multiplex PCR; the TCRdb copy retains only in-frame clones and omits some. V, J and clone size are taken as reported in that table, and D and trimming were inferred from the DNA itself. The table has some 160,000 clones, roughly 84% seen once. This receptor was identified in a man between 65 and 85 years old with active or convalescent COVID-19. The V gene is TRBV11-2, the J gene TRBJ2-2; 11 nucleotides line up with TRBD2. The sample taken for sequencing was peripheral blood. This CDR3 reads CASSLVALAGANTGELFF. DNA for the CDR3: TGTGCCAGCAGCTTAGTCGCACTAGCGGGAGCGAACACCGGGGAGCTGTTTTTT.